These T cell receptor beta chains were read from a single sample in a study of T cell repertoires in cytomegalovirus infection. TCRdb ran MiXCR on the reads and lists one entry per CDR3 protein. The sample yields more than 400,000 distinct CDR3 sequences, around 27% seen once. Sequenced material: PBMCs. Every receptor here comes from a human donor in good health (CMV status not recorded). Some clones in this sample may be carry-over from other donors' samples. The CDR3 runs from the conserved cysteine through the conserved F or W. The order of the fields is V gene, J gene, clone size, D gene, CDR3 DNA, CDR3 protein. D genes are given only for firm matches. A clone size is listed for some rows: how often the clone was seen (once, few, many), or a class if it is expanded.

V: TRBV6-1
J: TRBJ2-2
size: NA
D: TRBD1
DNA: TGTGCCATACAGGGGTTGACCGGGGAGCTGTTTTTT
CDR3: CAIQGLTGELFF

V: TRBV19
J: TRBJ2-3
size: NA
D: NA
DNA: TGTGCCACTACCACTAGCAGCACAGATACGCAGTATTTT
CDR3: CATTTSSTDTQYF

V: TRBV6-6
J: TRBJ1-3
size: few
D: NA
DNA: TGTGCCAGCAGTTACTCGGCCGGCAGAGTCTCTGGAAACACCATATATTTT
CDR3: CASSYSAGRVSGNTIYF

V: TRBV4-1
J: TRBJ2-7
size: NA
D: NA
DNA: TGCGCCAGCAGCCACACTCCAGGACCCTACGAGCAGTACTTC
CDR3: CASSHTPGPYEQYF

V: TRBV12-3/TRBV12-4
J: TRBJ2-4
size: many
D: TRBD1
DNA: TGTGCCAGCAGTTTGTGGGGACAGGGGGTTGGGGACATTCAGTACTTC
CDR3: CASSLWGQGVGDIQYF

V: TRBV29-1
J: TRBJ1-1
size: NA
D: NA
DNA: TGCAGCGTTGTTATTGGGTTCACTGAAGCTTTCTTT
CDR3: CSVVIGFTEAFF

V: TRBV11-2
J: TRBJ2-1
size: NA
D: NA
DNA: TGTGCCAGCCTTAACGAATGGGGAGCGAGCTACAATGAGCAGTTCTTC
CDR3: CASLNEWGASYNEQFF

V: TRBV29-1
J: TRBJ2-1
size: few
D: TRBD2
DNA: TGCAGCGTTATTAGCGGGTTCCGTAACAATGAGCAGTTCTTC
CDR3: CSVISGFRNNEQFF

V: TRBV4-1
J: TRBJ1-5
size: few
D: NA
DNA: TGCGCCAGCAGCCAAGATGGCGGTCGGGGCCAGCCCCAGCATTTT
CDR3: CASSQDGGRGQPQHF

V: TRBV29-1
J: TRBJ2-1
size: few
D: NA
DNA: TGCAGCGTTGAAGGGAGGGCGGAGGGCCCAGGGTACAATGAGCAGTTCTTC
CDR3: CSVEGRAEGPGYNEQFF

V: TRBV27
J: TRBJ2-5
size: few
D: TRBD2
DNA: TGTGCCAGCAGTATCGGACTAGCGGGGGTGACCCAGTACTTC
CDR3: CASSIGLAGVTQYF

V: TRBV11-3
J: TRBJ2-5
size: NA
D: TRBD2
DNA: TGTGCCAGCAGCTTAGGGGGCGGGAGTGGAGAGACCCAGTACTTC
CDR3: CASSLGGGSGETQYF

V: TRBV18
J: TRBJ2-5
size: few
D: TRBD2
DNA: TGTGCCAGCTCACCACCGGGACTAACTTTGGGGACCCAGTACTTC
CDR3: CASSPPGLTLGTQYF

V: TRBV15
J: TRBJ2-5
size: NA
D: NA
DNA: TGTGCCACCAGCAGAGATCTCGAGCGGGCGCAAGAGACCCAGTACTTC
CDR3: CATSRDLERAQETQYF

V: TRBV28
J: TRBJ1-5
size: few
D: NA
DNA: TGTGCCAGCAGACCCAGGTCTTATAGCAATCAGCCCCAGCATTTT
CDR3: CASRPRSYSNQPQHF

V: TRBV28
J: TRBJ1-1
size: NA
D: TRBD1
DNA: TGTGCCAGCAGTTTACCCGGGACAGGGATATTCACTGAAGCTTTCTTT
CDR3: CASSLPGTGIFTEAFF

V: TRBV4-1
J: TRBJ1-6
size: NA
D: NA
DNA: TGCGCCAGCAGCCAAGGGTTGACGGACGGCGTGTTTCGCCTCCACTTT
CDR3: CASSQGLTDGVFRLHF

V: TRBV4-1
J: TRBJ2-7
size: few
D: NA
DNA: TGCGCCAGCGCATCAGACCTTTTCACCCGCGAGCAGTACTTC
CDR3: CASASDLFTREQYF

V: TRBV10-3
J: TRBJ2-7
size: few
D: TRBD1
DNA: TGTGCCATGGGATGGACAGGGGAGCAGTACTTC
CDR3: CAMGWTGEQYF

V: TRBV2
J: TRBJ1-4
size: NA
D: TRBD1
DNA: TGTGCCAGCAGAGAGAGGGGACAGAATAATGAAAAACTGTTTTTT
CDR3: CASRERGQNNEKLFF

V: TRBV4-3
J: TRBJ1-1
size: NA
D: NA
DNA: TGCGCCAGCAGCCAAGATCAGGTGGGAAACACTGAAGCTTTCTTT
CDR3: CASSQDQVGNTEAFF

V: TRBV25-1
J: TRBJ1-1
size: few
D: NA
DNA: TGTGCCAGCAGTGAAGAGGGTCTTTTAAACACTGAAGCTTTCTTT
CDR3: CASSEEGLLNTEAFF

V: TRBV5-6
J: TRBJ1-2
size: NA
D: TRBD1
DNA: TGTGCCAGCAGCTTTGCAGGGGGAAACTATGGCTACACCTTC
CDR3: CASSFAGGNYGYTF

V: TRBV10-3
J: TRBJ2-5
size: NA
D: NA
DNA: TGTGCCATCAGCTCGGCGGAGACCCAGTACTTC
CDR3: CAISSAETQYF

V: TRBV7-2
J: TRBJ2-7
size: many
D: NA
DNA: TGTGCCAGCAGCCTCCCCGAAAGGTCTCACTACGAGCAGTACTTC
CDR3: CASSLPERSHYEQYF

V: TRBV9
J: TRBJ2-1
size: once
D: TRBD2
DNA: TGTGCCAGCAGCGTACAGCGGGAGAACTACAATGAGCAGTTCTTC
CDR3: CASSVQRENYNEQFF

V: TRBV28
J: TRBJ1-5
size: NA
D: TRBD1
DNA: TGTGCCAGCAGTGGCCCGGGACAGGGGTATCAGCCCCAGCATTTT
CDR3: CASSGPGQGYQPQHF

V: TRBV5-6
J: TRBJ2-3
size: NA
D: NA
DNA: TGTGCCAGCAGCTCCGGGCCCCCGAGGGCAGATACGCAGTATTTT
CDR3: CASSSGPPRADTQYF

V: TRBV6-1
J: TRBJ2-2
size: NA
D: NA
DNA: TGTGCCAGCAGTGAAGTCGACGGGAACACCGGGGAGCTGTTTTTT
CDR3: CASSEVDGNTGELFF

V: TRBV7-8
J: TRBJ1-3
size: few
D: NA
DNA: TGTGCCAGCAGCCCCGGGGGGTACTCTGGAAACACCATATATTTT
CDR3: CASSPGGYSGNTIYF

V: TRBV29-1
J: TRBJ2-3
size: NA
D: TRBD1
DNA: TGCAGCGTACCGGGACAGGGGGTTGCAGATACGCAGTATTTT
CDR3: CSVPGQGVADTQYF

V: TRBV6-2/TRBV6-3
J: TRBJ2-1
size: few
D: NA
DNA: TGTGCCAGCAGTTACTCCCGGGGGTTCAATGAGCAGTTCTTC
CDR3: CASSYSRGFNEQFF

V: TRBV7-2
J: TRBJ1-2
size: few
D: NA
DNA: TGTGCCAGCAGCCCCCGATCCGTGGGCTACACCTTC
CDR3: CASSPRSVGYTF

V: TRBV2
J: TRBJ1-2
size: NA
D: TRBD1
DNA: TGTGCCATCCCAGGGACAGGGGGGAGAGGCTACACCTTC
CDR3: CAIPGTGGRGYTF

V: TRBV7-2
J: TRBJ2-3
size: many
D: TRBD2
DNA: TGTGCCAGCAGCCCTCGGGGAGGGCGCACAGATACGCAGTATTTT
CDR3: CASSPRGGRTDTQYF

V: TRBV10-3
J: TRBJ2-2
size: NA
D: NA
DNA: TGTGCCACCCTAGGAGCCATCAGAAGGACCGGGGAGCTGTTTTTT
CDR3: CATLGAIRRTGELFF

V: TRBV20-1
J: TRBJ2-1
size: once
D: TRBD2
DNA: TGCAGTGCTAGAGAGCCCGTAACTAGCGTTCGGAATGAGCAGTTCTTC
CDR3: CSAREPVTSVRNEQFF

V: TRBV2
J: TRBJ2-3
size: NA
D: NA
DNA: TGTGCCAGCAGTCAAACCGGGACTCACAGCACAGATACGCAGTATTTT
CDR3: CASSQTGTHSTDTQYF

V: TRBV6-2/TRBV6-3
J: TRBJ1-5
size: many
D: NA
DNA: TGTGCCAGCAGTAACAACGGTGGGGGCAATCAGCCCCAGCATTTT
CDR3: CASSNNGGGNQPQHF

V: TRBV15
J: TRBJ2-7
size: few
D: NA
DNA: TGTGCCACCAGCAGAGCCGGTTCCTACGAGCAGTACTTC
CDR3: CATSRAGSYEQYF

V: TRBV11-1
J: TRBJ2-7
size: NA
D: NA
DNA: TGTGCCAGCAGCTTAACGGGAAGAACTAAGGAGCAGTACTTC
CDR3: CASSLTGRTKEQYF

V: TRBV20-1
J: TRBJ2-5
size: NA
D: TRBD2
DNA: TGCAGTGCTTTAAGGACTAGCGGGATGGAGACCCAGTACTTC
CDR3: CSALRTSGMETQYF

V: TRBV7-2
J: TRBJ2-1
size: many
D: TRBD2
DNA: TGTGCCAGCAGCGTTCCGGGACTAGAAGTCCATGAGCAGTTCTTC
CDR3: CASSVPGLEVHEQFF

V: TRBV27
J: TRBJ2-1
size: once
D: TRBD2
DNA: TGTGCCAGCAGTTCCGTTAGCGGGAGGGCCCTTAATGAGCAGTTCTTC
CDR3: CASSSVSGRALNEQFF

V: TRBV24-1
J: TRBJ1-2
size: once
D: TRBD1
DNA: TGTGCCACCAGTGATTCCCGGAGGGACAGACTCTATGGCTACACCTTC
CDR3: CATSDSRRDRLYGYTF